One and the same sample provided the 24 T cell receptor beta chains below, sequenced in a study of response to subunit inactivated influenza vaccine. TCRdb re-derived calls from the RT-PCR reads in MiXCR, one entry per CDR3 protein. The sample carries approximately 500,000 distinct CDR3 sequences, 13% recorded once. The source was PBMCs from blood, collected 45 days after vaccination. These receptors were collected from a man aged 45-65 years who received an inactivated influenza vaccine.

This clonotype came up a few times. The chain couples TRBV20-1 to TRBJ2-2; 9 bases fit TRBD1. CDR1 is DFQATT and CDR2 is SNEGSKA in the germline V gene (reference sequence). CDR3 length equals 17 residues. V lost 1 base to trimming and J lost 2 bases; unmatched junction nucleotides: 8. Written as DNA, the CDR3 is TGCAGTGCTAGAGTCGGGGGACAGGGCGGAAACACCGGGGAGCTGTTTTTT. Translation gives CSARVGGQGGNTGELFF.

Only a few counts were recorded for this clonotype. The J gene is TRBJ2-3, the V gene TRBV24-1, with D possibly being TRBD1 (5 bases). Per the germline V gene, CDR1 is KGHDR and CDR2 is SFDVKD. V shed 4 bases and J shed 1 base, with 8 bases lying between them. The CDR3 extends over 14 amino acids. In DNA, the CDR3 is TGTGCCACCAGTGACCCGACAGGCACAGATACGCAGTATTTT. Its translation is CATSDPTGTDTQYF.

The chain couples TRBV9 to TRBJ2-1; 8 nucleotides align to TRBD2. The germline gives CDR1 SGDLS, CDR2 YYNGEE. V was pared by 3 bases and J by 2 bases, with 19 bases of the junction left unmatched. The CDR3 is 20 amino acids. CDR3 nucleotides: TGTGCCAGCAGCGCATCCTCCGGAGCTAGCGGGCCCCTCGCCTACAATGAGCAGTTCTTC. It yields the protein CASSASSGASGPLAYNEQFF.

This clonotype was counted only a few times. The chain couples TRBV3-1 to TRBJ1-6; TRBD1 matches at 9 bases. This CDR3 comprises 15 residues. Germline CDR1 reads LGHDT; CDR2 reads YNNKEL (reference sequence). Germline trimming cut 4 bases from V and 9 bases from J; bases unmatched to any gene: 7. CDR3 region: CASSLQDRGLSPLHF. The CDR3 DNA is TGTGCCAGCAGCCTCCAGGACAGGGGTCTTTCACCCCTCCACTTT.

This clonotype was found a few times. The chain couples TRBV28 to TRBJ2-5; D is ambiguous. Germline V gene sequence: CDR1 MDHEN, CDR2 SYDVKM. V was cut by 5 bases and J by 2 bases, with 9 bases left in between. The CDR3 is 13 amino acids. The CDR3 nucleotides are TGTGCCAGCAGTCGACCCCGACAAGAGACCCAGTACTTC. Its protein is CASSRPRQETQYF.

The CDR3 region has the DNA TGTGCCAGCAGCCCTAGCGGGAGGGCCGATTATGGCCAAAGCTCCTACAATGAGCAGTTCTTC. This codes for CASSPSGRADYGQSSYNEQFF. The chain joins TRBV11-1 to TRBJ2-1; 12 nucleotides line up with TRBD2. There are 21 residues in the CDR3. Germline loops: CDR1 SGHAT, CDR2 FQDESV (reference sequence). J lost 0 bases, V lost 5 bases, and 17 bases had no gene match.

This clonotype has ten or more counts. V and J are TRBV6-1 and TRBJ1-1; D call uncertain. V shed 8 bases and J shed 0 bases, with 10 bases lying between them. This CDR3 region has 13 residues. CDR1 and CDR2 (germline): MNHNS, SASEGT. CDR3 sequence (DNA): TGTGCCAGCGAGAAGGGAATGAACACTGAAGCTTTCTTT. Protein sequence: CASEKGMNTEAFF.

This clonotype was seen at least ten times. The V call is TRBV12-3 or TRBV12-4, the J call TRBJ1-6; no definite D call. This CDR3 has 14 amino acids. Trimming took 1 base from V and 5 from J, leaving 6 bases between them. Here the CDR3 reads CASSLGIDNSPLHF. The CDR3, as DNA: TGTGCCAGCAGTTTAGGCATAGATAATTCACCCCTCCACTTT.

This rearrangement joins TRBV5-1 to TRBJ2-3, with D possibly being TRBD2 (6 bases). The CDR3 sequence is 14 residues long. Germline values: CDR1 SGHRS, CDR2 YFSETQ. V lost 6 bases and J lost 2, with 13 bases in between. CDR3 sequence (DNA): TGCGCCAGCAAACGGAGGGATAACACAGATACGCAGTATTTT. Residues: CASKRRDNTDTQYF.

CDR3 nucleotides: TGTGCCAGCAGGTCCACAGGGGTGAACACCGGGGAGCTGTTTTTT. Translated, it gives CASRSTGVNTGELFF. The chain recombines TRBV7-8 with TRBJ2-2; 7 nucleotides align to TRBD1. The trim removed 6 bases at V and 1 base at J, leaving 5 bases unmatched. Looked up from germline, CDR1 is SGHVS and CDR2 is FQNEAQ. This CDR3 has 15 amino acids.

This clonotype was observed a single time. The chain has TRBV5-1 and TRBJ2-6, with D hard to call. Germline lookup yields CDR1 SGHRS and CDR2 YFSETQ. V lost 3 bases and J 2 bases, leaving 12 bases between the germline ends. The length of the CDR3 is 16 residues. CDR3 in amino acids: CASSSDPAPGANVLTF. CDR3 in DNA: TGCGCCAGCAGCTCGGACCCTGCCCCTGGGGCCAACGTCCTGACTTTC. The whole variable domain, filled in from reference TRBV5-1 and TRBJ2-6, reads KAGVTQTPRYLIKTRGQQVTLSCSPISGHRSVSWYQQTPGQGLQFLFEYFSETQRNKGNFPGRFSGRQFSNSRSEMNVSTLELGDSALYLCASSSDPAPGANVLTFGAGSRLTVL.

In this sample, this clonotype turned up a few times. The chain links TRBV12-3 or TRBV12-4 to TRBJ2-7; a weak D match, TRBD1 (6 bases). The germline V and J ends were trimmed by 4 bases and 1 base, with 11 bases remaining between them. This CDR3 contains 14 residues. CDR3 loop: CASSSGAVSYEQYF. The CDR3 nucleotides read TGTGCCAGCAGTTCAGGGGCTGTTTCCTACGAGCAGTACTTC.

This clonotype was detected only a few times. The chain has TRBV7-2 and TRBJ2-5; no clear D gene. The germline CDR1 and CDR2 sequences are SGHTA and FQGNSA. The CDR3 covers 12 residues. V was pared by 1 base and J by 5 bases, with 5 bases between. In nucleotides, the CDR3 is TGTGCCAGCAGCTTAGACATCGAGACCCAGTACTTC. Protein product: CASSLDIETQYF.

This clonotype was detected ten times or more. V and J are TRBV29-1 and TRBJ2-1, with 11 bases aligning to TRBD2. Germline V CDR1 and CDR2: SQVTM, ANQGSEA. J was trimmed by 9 bases and V by 1 base; bases with no gene match: 8. This CDR3 contains 15 residues. The CDR3: CSVEGLAGGGGEQFF. The DNA of the CDR3 is TGCAGCGTTGAAGGGCTAGCGGGAGGAGGTGGTGAGCAGTTCTTC.

This clonotype was counted ten times or more. This chain uses TRBV18 with TRBJ2-1, with TRBD2 matching over 10 bases. Germline CDR1 is KGHSH and CDR2 is LQKENI. CDR3 length: 19 residues. V was clipped by 2 bases and J by 0 bases; unmatched bases: 10. CDR3 in DNA: TGTGCCAGCTCACCATACCAGACTAGCGGGCGAAGCTCCTACAATGAGCAGTTCTTC. It yields the protein CASSPYQTSGRSSYNEQFF.

The table lists this clonotype with many counts. The junction departs from germline at one end; a sequencing error may be responsible. This chain joins TRBV5-1 and TRBJ2-7; 9 bases align to TRBD2. Germline V lookup: CDR1 SGHRS, CDR2 YFSETQ. The CDR3 runs to 12 residues. The CDR3 loop reads CASSTSGYEQYF. CDR3 DNA sequence: TGTGCCAGCAGTACTAGCGGGTACGAGCAGTACTTC.

This clonotype has just a few counts. The chain couples TRBV20-1 to TRBJ2-7; TRBD2 aligns across 10 bases. The CDR3 totals 15 residues. Germline V CDR1 and CDR2: DFQATT, SNEGSKA (reference sequence). V dropped 5 bases and J dropped 1; count of bases not matched to a gene: 8. The CDR3 DNA reads as TGCAGTGCTCAAGGCTATAGCGGGGGGTCCTACGAGCAGTACTTC. It is translated as CSAQGYSGGSYEQYF.

This clonotype occurred a few times. Its ends do not fully match the called genes, so a read error is possible. The chain couples TRBV6-2 or TRBV6-3 to TRBJ1-1; D remains unclear. This CDR3 is 12 amino acids long. The germline V gene encodes CDR1 MNHEY and CDR2 SVGEGT. This CDR3 is CASSYSTGYDLF. The CDR3 DNA reads as TGTGCCAGCAGTTACTCGACCGGTTATGATCTCTTT.

This clonotype has a handful of counts. The rearrangement uses TRBV7-2 and TRBJ2-7; 9 bases map to TRBD2. The germline gives CDR1 SGHTA, CDR2 FQGNSA. The CDR3 extends over 13 amino acids. The V segment lost 5 bases and the J segment 5 bases; nucleotides outside the gene matches: 4. CDR3 loop: CASSTAGGNEQYF. The DNA for the CDR3 is TGTGCCAGCAGCACCGCGGGGGGGAACGAGCAGTACTTC.

J is TRBJ1-5 and V is TRBV6-2 or TRBV6-3; perhaps TRBD1 as D (5 bases). The CDR3 covers 22 residues. Deletions cut 4 bases from V and 0 bases from J, with 31 bases between. The V gene's germline CDR1 is MNHEY and CDR2 SVGEGT. The chain's CDR3 is CASSSYRQSTSMLRDSNQPQHF. The CDR3 nucleotides are TGTGCCAGCAGTTCCTACCGACAGTCAACGTCCATGTTGAGGGATAGCAATCAGCCCCAGCATTTT.

This sequence joins TRBV7-2 and TRBJ1-3; D remains ambiguous. CDR1 is SGHTA, CDR2 FQGNSA, per germline. V lost 6 bases to trimming and J lost 4 bases, with 7 bases between them. The CDR3 has 12 amino acids. Here the CDR3 reads CASREVGNTIYF. CDR3 bases: TGTGCCAGCAGGGAAGTGGGAAACACCATATATTTT.

This chain uses TRBV7-6 with TRBJ1-2, with 8 bases lining up with TRBD1. Germline assignment: CDR1 SGHVS and CDR2 FNYEAQ. The CDR3 sequence is 15 residues long. The J segment lost 9 bases and the V segment lost 2 bases, leaving 11 bases of the junction unmatched. CDR3 nucleotide sequence: TGTGCCAGCAGCTTAACCCCGGACAGGGATAGTCGCTACACCTTC. Translation gives CASSLTPDRDSRYTF.

This clonotype was observed many times. The chain uses TRBV28 and TRBJ2-7; TRBD1 matches at 7 bases. Germline trimming cut 5 bases from V and 4 bases from J; bases unmatched to any gene: 8. Germline V gene lookup returns CDR1 MDHEN and CDR2 SYDVKM. The CDR3 sequence is 14 residues long. The CDR3 coding sequence is TGTGCCAGCAGTCTACCGGACAGGATATACGAGCAGTACTTC. Its translation: CASSLPDRIYEQYF. Based on the CDR3 plus reference TRBV28 and TRBJ2-7, the full variable domain is DVKVTQSSRYLVKRTGEKVFLECVQDMDHENMFWYRQDPGLGLRLIYFSYDVKMKEKGDIPEGYSVSREKKERFSLILESASTNQTSMYLCASSLPDRIYEQYFGPGTRLTVT.

The V and J genes are TRBV4-3 and TRBJ2-7; D not resolved. CDR3 length: 14 amino acids. Trimming cost V 0 bases and J 2 bases, with 8 bases left between them. Germline V gene data show CDR1 as LGHNA and CDR2 as YSLEER. CDR3 amino acids: CASSQDEVAYEQYF. CDR3 sequence (DNA): TGCGCCAGCAGCCAAGATGAGGTCGCCTACGAGCAGTACTTC.